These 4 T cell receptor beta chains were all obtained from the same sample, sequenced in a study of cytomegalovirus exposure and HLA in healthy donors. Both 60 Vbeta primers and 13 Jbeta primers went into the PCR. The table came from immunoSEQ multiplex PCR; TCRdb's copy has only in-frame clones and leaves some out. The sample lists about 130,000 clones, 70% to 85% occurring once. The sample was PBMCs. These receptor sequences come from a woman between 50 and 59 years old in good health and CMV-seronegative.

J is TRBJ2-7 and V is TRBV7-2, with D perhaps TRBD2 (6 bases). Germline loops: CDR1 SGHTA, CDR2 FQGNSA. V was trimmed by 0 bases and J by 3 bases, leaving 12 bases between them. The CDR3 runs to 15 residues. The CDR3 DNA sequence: TGTGCCAGCAGCTTAGCGGGAGGAGGGGTCTACGAGCAGTACTTC. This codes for CASSLAGGGVYEQYF.

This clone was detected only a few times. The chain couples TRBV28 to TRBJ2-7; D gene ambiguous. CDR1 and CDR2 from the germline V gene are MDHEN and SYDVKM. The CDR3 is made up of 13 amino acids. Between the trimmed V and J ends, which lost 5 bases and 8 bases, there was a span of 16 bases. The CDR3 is CASSPEAPIKQYF. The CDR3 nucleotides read TGTGCCAGCAGTCCAGAGGCCCCGATCAAGCAGTACTTC.

CDR3 region: CAHSAGHKETQYF. The CDR3 DNA is TGTGCCCACTCGGCGGGGCACAAAGAGACCCAGTACTTC. The rearrangement uses TRBV6-6 and TRBJ2-5; possible D gene TRBD2, 6 bases. The V gene's germline CDR1 is MNHNY and CDR2 SVGAGI (reference sequence). The CDR3 covers 13 residues. V shed 11 bases and J shed 3 bases, with 16 bases lying between them.

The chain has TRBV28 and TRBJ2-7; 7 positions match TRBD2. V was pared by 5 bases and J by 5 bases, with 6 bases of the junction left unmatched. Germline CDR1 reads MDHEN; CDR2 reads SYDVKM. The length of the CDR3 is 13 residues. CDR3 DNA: TGTGCCAGCAGTGAGGGAGGGCCACACGAGCAGTACTTC. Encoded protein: CASSEGGPHEQYF.